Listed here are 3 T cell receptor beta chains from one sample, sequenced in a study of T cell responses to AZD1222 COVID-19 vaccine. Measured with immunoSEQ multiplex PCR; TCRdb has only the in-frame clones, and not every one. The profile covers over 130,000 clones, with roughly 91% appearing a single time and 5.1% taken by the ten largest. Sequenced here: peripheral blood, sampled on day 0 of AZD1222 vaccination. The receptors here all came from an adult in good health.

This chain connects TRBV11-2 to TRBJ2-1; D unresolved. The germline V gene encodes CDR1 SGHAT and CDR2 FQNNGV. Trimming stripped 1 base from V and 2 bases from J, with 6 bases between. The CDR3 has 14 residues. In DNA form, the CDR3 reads TGTGCCAGCAGCTTAGCGGATACCTACAATGAGCAGTTCTTC. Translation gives CASSLADTYNEQFF.

The CDR3 DNA is TGTGCCAGCAGCTACCGACTAGCGGGAGATAGCGAGCAGTACTTC. Its protein product is CASSYRLAGDSEQYF. This chain connects TRBV11-2 to TRBJ2-7; TRBD2 aligns across 12 bases. V was pared by 4 bases and J by 6 bases, with 7 bases of the junction left unmatched. Germline CDR1 and CDR2: SGHAT and FQNNGV. This CDR3 region has 15 residues.

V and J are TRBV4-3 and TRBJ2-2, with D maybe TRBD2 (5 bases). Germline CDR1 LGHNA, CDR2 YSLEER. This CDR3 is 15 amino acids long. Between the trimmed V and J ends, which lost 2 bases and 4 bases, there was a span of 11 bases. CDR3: CASSQSGSVTGELFF. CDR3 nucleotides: TGCGCCAGCAGCCAAAGCGGATCAGTCACCGGGGAGCTGTTTTTT.